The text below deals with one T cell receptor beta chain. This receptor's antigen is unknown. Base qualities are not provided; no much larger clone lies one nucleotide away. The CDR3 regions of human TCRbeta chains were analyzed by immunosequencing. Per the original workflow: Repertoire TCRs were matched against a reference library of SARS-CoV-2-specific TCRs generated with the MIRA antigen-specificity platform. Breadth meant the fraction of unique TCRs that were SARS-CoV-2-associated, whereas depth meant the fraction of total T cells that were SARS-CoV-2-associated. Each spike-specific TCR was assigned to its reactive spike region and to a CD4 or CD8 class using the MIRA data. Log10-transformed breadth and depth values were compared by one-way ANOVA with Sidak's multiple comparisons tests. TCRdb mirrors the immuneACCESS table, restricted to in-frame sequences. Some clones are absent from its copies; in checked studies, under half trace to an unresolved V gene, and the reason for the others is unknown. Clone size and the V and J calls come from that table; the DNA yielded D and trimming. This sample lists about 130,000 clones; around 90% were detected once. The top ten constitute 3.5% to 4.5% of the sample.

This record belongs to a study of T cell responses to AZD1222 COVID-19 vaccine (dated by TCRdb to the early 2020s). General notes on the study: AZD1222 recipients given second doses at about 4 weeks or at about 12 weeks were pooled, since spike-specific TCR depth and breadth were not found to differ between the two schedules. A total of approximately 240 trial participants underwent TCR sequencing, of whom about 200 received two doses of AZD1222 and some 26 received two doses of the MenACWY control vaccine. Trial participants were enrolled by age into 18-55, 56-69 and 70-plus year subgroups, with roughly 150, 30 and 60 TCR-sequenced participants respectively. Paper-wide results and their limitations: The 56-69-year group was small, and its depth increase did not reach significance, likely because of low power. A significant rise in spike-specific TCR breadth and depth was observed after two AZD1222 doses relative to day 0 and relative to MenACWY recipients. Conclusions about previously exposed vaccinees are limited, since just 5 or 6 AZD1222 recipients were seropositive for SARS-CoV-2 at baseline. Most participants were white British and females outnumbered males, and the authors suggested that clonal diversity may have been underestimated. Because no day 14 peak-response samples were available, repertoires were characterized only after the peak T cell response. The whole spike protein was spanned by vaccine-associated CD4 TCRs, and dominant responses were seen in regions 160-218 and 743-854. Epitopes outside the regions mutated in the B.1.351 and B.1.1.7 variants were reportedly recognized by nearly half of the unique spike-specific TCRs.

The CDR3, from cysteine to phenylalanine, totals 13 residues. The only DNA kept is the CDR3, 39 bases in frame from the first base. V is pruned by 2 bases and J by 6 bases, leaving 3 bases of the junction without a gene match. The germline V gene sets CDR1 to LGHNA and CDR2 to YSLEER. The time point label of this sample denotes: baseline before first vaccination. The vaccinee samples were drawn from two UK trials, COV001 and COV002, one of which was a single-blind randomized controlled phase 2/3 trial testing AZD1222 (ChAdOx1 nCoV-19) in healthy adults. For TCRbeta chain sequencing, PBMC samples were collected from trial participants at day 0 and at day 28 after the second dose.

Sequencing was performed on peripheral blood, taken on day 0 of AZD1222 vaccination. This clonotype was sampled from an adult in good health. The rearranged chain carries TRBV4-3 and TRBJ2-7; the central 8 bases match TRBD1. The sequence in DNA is TGCGCCAGCAGCCAAAGCCAGGGGGCCGAGCAGTACTTC. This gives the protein CASSQSQGAEQYF.